This is a list of T cell receptor beta chains from one sample in a study of blood T cell repertoires in COVID-19. The protocol was immunoSEQ multiplex PCR, while the TCRdb copy is restricted to in-frame clones and leaves out a portion. The sample has about 180,000 clones, approximately 87% seen once; the top ten hold 12%. The sequenced material came from peripheral blood. These receptors came from a woman between 70 and 85 years old with COVID-19, enrolled during active disease. Each CDR3 is given with its conserved first and last residue. The order of the fields is CDR3 DNA, CDR3 protein, clone size, J gene, V gene, D gene, CDR3 length. A D gene is named only where the DNA matches it firmly. Clone size is not always given. Where it is, it says once, few, many or a class for expanded clones.

CDR3 DNA: TGTGCCTGGAGTGTACGGACGGGAAGCACAGATACGCAGTATTTT; CDR3 protein: CAWSVRTGSTDTQYF; clone size: once; J gene: TRBJ2-3; V gene: TRBV30; D gene: -; CDR3 length: 15
CDR3 DNA: TGTGCCAGCAGCACACCAGGCGACAATGAGCAGTTCTTC; CDR3 protein: CASSTPGDNEQFF; clone size: -; J gene: TRBJ2-1; V gene: TRBV5-4; D gene: -; CDR3 length: 13
CDR3 DNA: TGCAGCGTTGGGCCACAACAGGCCCAGTACTTC; CDR3 protein: CSVGPQQAQYF; clone size: -; J gene: TRBJ2-5; V gene: TRBV29-1; D gene: -; CDR3 length: 11
CDR3 DNA: TGTGCTAGTGGTTTGGTACTGCCCGGGACAGGGGAAATGGATACGCAGTATTTT; CDR3 protein: CASGLVLPGTGEMDTQYF; clone size: -; J gene: TRBJ2-3; V gene: TRBV12-5; D gene: TRBD1; CDR3 length: 18
CDR3 DNA: TGTGCCAGCAGCATTGCCGGGACAGACTATTACTATGGCTACACCTTC; CDR3 protein: CASSIAGTDYYYGYTF; clone size: -; J gene: TRBJ1-2; V gene: TRBV5-4; D gene: TRBD1; CDR3 length: 16
CDR3 DNA: TGTGCCAGCAGTGAAAACTATAGCAATCAGCCCCAGCATTTT; CDR3 protein: CASSENYSNQPQHF; clone size: -; J gene: TRBJ1-5; V gene: TRBV6-1; D gene: -; CDR3 length: 14
CDR3 DNA: TGTGCCAGCAGTTTAGGGGCAGTTAACGAGCAGTACTTC; CDR3 protein: CASSLGAVNEQYF; clone size: many; J gene: TRBJ2-7; V gene: TRBV12-3/TRBV12-4; D gene: -; CDR3 length: 13
CDR3 DNA: TGTGCCAGCTCACCCCCCGACAGGGGCAGCACCGGGGAGCTGTTTTTT; CDR3 protein: CASSPPDRGSTGELFF; clone size: -; J gene: TRBJ2-2; V gene: TRBV18; D gene: TRBD1; CDR3 length: 16
CDR3 DNA: TGCGCCAGCAGCCAAGAACACAGCGGGAGCACAGATACGCAGTATTTT; CDR3 protein: CASSQEHSGSTDTQYF; clone size: -; J gene: TRBJ2-3; V gene: TRBV4-3; D gene: -; CDR3 length: 16
CDR3 DNA: TGTGCCAGCTCATCGACAGGGGCCAGTGAGCAGTTCTTC; CDR3 protein: CASSSTGASEQFF; clone size: -; J gene: TRBJ2-1; V gene: TRBV18; D gene: TRBD1; CDR3 length: 13
CDR3 DNA: TGTGCCAGCAACAGTCCCAATCAGCCCCAGCATTTT; CDR3 protein: CASNSPNQPQHF; clone size: -; J gene: TRBJ1-5; V gene: TRBV6-5; D gene: -; CDR3 length: 12
CDR3 DNA: TGCGCCAGCAGCTTCCTTACTGCGGATGGCTACACCTTC; CDR3 protein: CASSFLTADGYTF; clone size: -; J gene: TRBJ1-2; V gene: TRBV5-1; D gene: -; CDR3 length: 13
CDR3 DNA: TGTGCCAGCACTGGGACAGCGTCCTACGAGCAGTACTTC; CDR3 protein: CASTGTASYEQYF; clone size: -; J gene: TRBJ2-7; V gene: TRBV6-5; D gene: TRBD1; CDR3 length: 13
CDR3 DNA: TGTGCCTGGAGCGATGGACAGCCCTTTTATGGCTACACCTTC; CDR3 protein: CAWSDGQPFYGYTF; clone size: -; J gene: TRBJ1-2; V gene: TRBV30; D gene: -; CDR3 length: 14
CDR3 DNA: TGTGCCAGTAGAATACAGGGGGCTGACGGCTACACCTTC; CDR3 protein: CASRIQGADGYTF; clone size: -; J gene: TRBJ1-2; V gene: TRBV19; D gene: TRBD1; CDR3 length: 13
CDR3 DNA: TGTGCCAGCAGCCAAGATCTGCAGGGCACTGAAGCTTTCTTT; CDR3 protein: CASSQDLQGTEAFF; clone size: few; J gene: TRBJ1-1; V gene: TRBV3-1/TRBV3-2; D gene: -; CDR3 length: 14
CDR3 DNA: TGTGCCAGCAGCTCCCGATTAGCCTCCTCCTACAATGAGCAGTTCTTC; CDR3 protein: CASSSRLASSYNEQFF; clone size: -; J gene: TRBJ2-1; V gene: TRBV11-2; D gene: -; CDR3 length: 16
CDR3 DNA: TGTGCCAGCAGCTTAGCGGCAGGGGGCTCGGGTGAGCAGTTCTTC; CDR3 protein: CASSLAAGGSGEQFF; clone size: -; J gene: TRBJ2-1; V gene: TRBV11-3; D gene: TRBD1; CDR3 length: 15
CDR3 DNA: TGTGCCAGCAGCTTAGACAGTAACAATCAGCCCCAGCATTTT; CDR3 protein: CASSLDSNNQPQHF; clone size: -; J gene: TRBJ1-5; V gene: TRBV7-2; D gene: -; CDR3 length: 14
CDR3 DNA: TGTGCCAGCAGCAGACGACAGGGCGATGAAAAACTGTTTTTT; CDR3 protein: CASSRRQGDEKLFF; clone size: -; J gene: TRBJ1-4; V gene: TRBV11-2; D gene: TRBD1; CDR3 length: 14
CDR3 DNA: TGCGCCAGCAGCTTGGCCGGACAGGGGGAAAGCACTGAAGCTTTCTTT; CDR3 protein: CASSLAGQGESTEAFF; clone size: -; J gene: TRBJ1-1; V gene: TRBV5-1; D gene: TRBD1; CDR3 length: 16
CDR3 DNA: TGTGCCTGGAATCTCTACAGGGCTGAAAAACTGTTTTTT; CDR3 protein: CAWNLYRAEKLFF; clone size: -; J gene: TRBJ1-4; V gene: TRBV30; D gene: -; CDR3 length: 13
CDR3 DNA: TGTGCCAGCAGCTTGGATTCCCCGACAGCTGGGGAAGCTTTCTTT; CDR3 protein: CASSLDSPTAGEAFF; clone size: -; J gene: TRBJ1-1; V gene: TRBV5-4; D gene: -; CDR3 length: 15
CDR3 DNA: TGTGCCAGCAGAGCTTCGGGACAGCACACAGATACGCAGTATTTT; CDR3 protein: CASRASGQHTDTQYF; clone size: once; J gene: TRBJ2-3; V gene: TRBV28; D gene: TRBD1; CDR3 length: 15
CDR3 DNA: TGTGCCAGCAGCCTCCCCCCCCAGCCCCAGCATTTT; CDR3 protein: CASSLPPQPQHF; clone size: -; J gene: TRBJ1-5; V gene: TRBV5-8; D gene: -; CDR3 length: 12
CDR3 DNA: TGTGCCAGCAGCGAGCCGGGAGGAGGCAATCAGCCCCAGCATTTT; CDR3 protein: CASSEPGGGNQPQHF; clone size: -; J gene: TRBJ1-5; V gene: TRBV9; D gene: -; CDR3 length: 15
CDR3 DNA: TGTGCCAGCAGTGAAGACTACAGGGGTGCGGGCTATGGCTACACCTTC; CDR3 protein: CASSEDYRGAGYGYTF; clone size: -; J gene: TRBJ1-2; V gene: TRBV25-1; D gene: TRBD1; CDR3 length: 16
CDR3 DNA: TGTGCCACCCGGGACAGTTCGGATGAAAAACTGTTTTTT; CDR3 protein: CATRDSSDEKLFF; clone size: -; J gene: TRBJ1-4; V gene: TRBV28; D gene: TRBD1; CDR3 length: 13
CDR3 DNA: TGTGCCAGCAGCTTAAGCCCAGGTTCGCTGAACACTGAAGCTTTCTTT; CDR3 protein: CASSLSPGSLNTEAFF; clone size: few; J gene: TRBJ1-1; V gene: TRBV11-2; D gene: -; CDR3 length: 16
CDR3 DNA: TGTGCCAGTAGTGCTGGGACAGGGGGCGCGAGGCAGCCCCAGCATTTT; CDR3 protein: CASSAGTGGARQPQHF; clone size: -; J gene: TRBJ1-5; V gene: TRBV19; D gene: TRBD1; CDR3 length: 16
CDR3 DNA: TGTGCCAGTAGTATAGGACAGCATAGCAATCAGCCCCAGCATTTT; CDR3 protein: CASSIGQHSNQPQHF; clone size: -; J gene: TRBJ1-5; V gene: TRBV19; D gene: -; CDR3 length: 15
CDR3 DNA: TGTGCCAGCAGCTTAGCAGGGACAGGGCTCTACGAGCAGTACTTC; CDR3 protein: CASSLAGTGLYEQYF; clone size: -; J gene: TRBJ2-7; V gene: TRBV7-2; D gene: TRBD1; CDR3 length: 15
CDR3 DNA: TGTGCCAGCTCAACCCGGGCGGGAAATTCACCCCTCCACTTT; CDR3 protein: CASSTRAGNSPLHF; clone size: -; J gene: TRBJ1-6; V gene: TRBV28; D gene: -; CDR3 length: 14
CDR3 DNA: TGTGCCAGCGGTAGGGACAGGAGCCAAGAGACCCAGTACTTC; CDR3 protein: CASGRDRSQETQYF; clone size: -; J gene: TRBJ2-5; V gene: TRBV2; D gene: TRBD1; CDR3 length: 14
CDR3 DNA: TGTGCCAGCAGTTTACAGGGGCCCTATGGCTACACCTTC; CDR3 protein: CASSLQGPYGYTF; clone size: -; J gene: TRBJ1-2; V gene: TRBV12-3/TRBV12-4; D gene: -; CDR3 length: 13
CDR3 DNA: TGTGCCAGCAGCTTAGCTGGGGGGAGCTCCTACGAGCAGTACTTC; CDR3 protein: CASSLAGGSSYEQYF; clone size: -; J gene: TRBJ2-7; V gene: TRBV7-2; D gene: -; CDR3 length: 15
CDR3 DNA: TGCGCCAGCAGCCAAGTGAATATGGGCTTCGTAGGGGGTCAGCCCCAGCATTTT; CDR3 protein: CASSQVNMGFVGGQPQHF; clone size: few; J gene: TRBJ1-5; V gene: TRBV4-1; D gene: -; CDR3 length: 18
CDR3 DNA: TGTGCCAGCAGGAGAGGACTAGCGGTAGACAATGAGCAGTTCTTC; CDR3 protein: CASRRGLAVDNEQFF; clone size: -; J gene: TRBJ2-1; V gene: TRBV9; D gene: TRBD2; CDR3 length: 15